This record looks at one TCR beta chain sequence and its context. From germline, CDR1 is MNHEY and CDR2 SVGAGI. Trimming removed 7 bases from V and 4 bases from J, with 19 bases in between. This CDR3 spans 15 amino acids. The sample originates from a study of blood T cell repertoires in COVID-19. Using immunoSEQ multiplex PCR, the repertoire was profiled, and TCRdb retains in-frame clones only, with some absent. The sample has approximately 160,000 clones, roughly 86% seen once. This TCR came from a man in his sixties with COVID-19, enrolled during active disease. The sequenced sample was peripheral blood. This chain uses TRBV6-5 with TRBJ1-2, with D unresolved. CDR3 sequence: CASIREQTAIYGYTF. CDR3 nucleotide sequence: TGTGCCAGCATAAGAGAACAGACGGCAATCTATGGCTACACCTTC.